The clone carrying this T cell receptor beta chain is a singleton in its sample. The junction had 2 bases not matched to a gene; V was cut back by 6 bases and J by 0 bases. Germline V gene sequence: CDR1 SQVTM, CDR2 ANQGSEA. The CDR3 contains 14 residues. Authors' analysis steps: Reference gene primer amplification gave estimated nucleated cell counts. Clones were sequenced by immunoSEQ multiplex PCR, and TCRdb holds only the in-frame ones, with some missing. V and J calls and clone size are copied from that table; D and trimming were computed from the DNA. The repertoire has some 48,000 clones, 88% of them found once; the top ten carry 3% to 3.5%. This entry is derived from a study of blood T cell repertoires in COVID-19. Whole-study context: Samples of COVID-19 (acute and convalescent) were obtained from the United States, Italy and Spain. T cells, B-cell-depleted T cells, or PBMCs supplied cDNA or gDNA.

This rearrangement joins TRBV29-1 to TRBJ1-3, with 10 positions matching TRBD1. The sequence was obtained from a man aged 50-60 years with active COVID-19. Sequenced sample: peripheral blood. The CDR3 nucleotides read TGCAGCGTCGGGACAGGGGCCTCTGGAAACACCATATATTTT. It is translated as CSVGTGASGNTIYF.